This passage covers 10 T cell receptor beta chains from one sample sequenced in a study of somatic mutations in cytotoxic T cells in rheumatoid arthritis. Generated by immunoSEQ multiplex PCR, the TCRdb table keeps only in-frame clones and is missing some. The sample carries about 10,000 clones, 60% to 80% recorded once. The sequencing input was CD8+ T cells sorted from blood. The source is a man over 45 in good health.

This clone was detected only a few times. This rearrangement joins TRBV6-5 to TRBJ1-2; 7 positions match TRBD1. This CDR3 has 13 amino acids. The germline V gene has CDR1 MNHEY and CDR2 SVGAGI. V shed 10 bases, J shed 5 bases, and the junction held 10 bases outside the gene matches. In DNA, the CDR3 is TGTGCCACCTCCGGGACAGACCGGTATGGCTACACCTTC. Translating it yields CATSGTDRYGYTF.

V is TRBV7-2 and J is TRBJ1-2; 8 bases align to TRBD1. This CDR3 is built from 15 residues. J was trimmed by 6 bases and V by 7 bases; bases with no gene match: 13. Germline V gene data show CDR1 as SGHTA and CDR2 as FQGNSA. The CDR3 coding sequence is TGTGCCAGCATCTCCAAGCCAGGGGGCGCCGATGGCTACACCTTC. Translated: CASISKPGGADGYTF.

Turning to this clone: The sample carries other DNA sequences with the same CDR3. The V and J genes are TRBV9 and TRBJ2-5, with D possibly TRBD1 on 6 matching bases. The CDR3 is 15 residues long. Germline-derived CDR1 and CDR2 are SGDLS and YYNGEE. Trimming stripped 0 bases from V and 2 bases from J, with 11 bases between. CDR3 sequence: CASSVEGRGQETQYF. The CDR3 DNA reads TGTGCCAGCAGCGTAGAGGGCAGGGGACAAGAGACCCAGTACTTC. Full variable domain (outside the CDR3, taken from reference TRBV9 and TRBJ2-5): DSGVTQTPKHLITATGQRVTLRCSPRSGDLSVYWYQQSLDQGLQFLIQYYNGEERAKGNILERFSAQQFPDLHSELNLSSLELGDSALYFCASSVEGRGQETQYFGPGTRLLVL.

The rearrangement uses TRBV7-8 and TRBJ2-3; D may be TRBD1 (5 bases). The V end lost 4 bases, the J end lost 6 bases, and 11 bases lay between the germline ends. The CDR3 runs to 13 residues. Germline CDR1 reads SGHVS; CDR2 reads FQNEAQ. In DNA form, the CDR3 reads TGTGCCAGCAGCTCAGGGCTGGGGGATACGCAGTATTTT. It encodes CASSSGLGDTQYF. Complete variable domain (other parts from reference TRBV7-8 and TRBJ2-3): GAGVSQSPRYKVAKRGQDVALRCDPISGHVSLFWYQQALGQGPEFLTYFQNEAQLDKSGLPSDRFFAERPEGSVSTLKIQRTQQEDSAVYLCASSSGLGDTQYFGPGTRLTVL.

This clone appeared a single time. The V call is TRBV29-1, the J call TRBJ1-1, with 7 bases fitting TRBD1. Germline loops: CDR1 SQVTM, CDR2 ANQGSEA. The CDR3 sequence is 12 residues long. J gave up 0 bases and V 5 bases, and 0 bases lay outside the gene matches. The CDR3: CSVTGVNTEAFF. The CDR3 nucleotides read TGCAGCGTTACAGGGGTGAACACTGAAGCTTTCTTT.

V and J are TRBV11-2 and TRBJ2-1; D is undetermined. The CDR3 length is 17 residues. Trimming stripped 1 base from V and 0 bases from J, with 13 bases between. Germline-derived CDR1 and CDR2 are SGHAT and FQNNGV. CDR3 bases: TGTGCCAGCAGCTTAGGACCCAGCGCCAGCTCCTACAATGAGCAGTTCTTC. Amino acid sequence: CASSLGPSASSYNEQFF.

The chain carries TRBV4-2 and TRBJ2-2, with 9 positions matching TRBD2. V was clipped by 0 bases and J by 4 bases; unmatched bases: 6. Germline CDR1 is LGHNA and CDR2 is YNFKEQ. The CDR3 totals 17 residues. In DNA form, the CDR3 reads TGTGCCAGCAGCCAAGATGGGCGGGAGGGATTCACCGGGGAGCTGTTTTTT. Translating it yields CASSQDGREGFTGELFF.

Remarks on this clone: A far more abundant clone sits one base away, making this likely a read error. The V call is TRBV4-1, the J call TRBJ2-7, with 8 positions matching TRBD1. Germline V gene sequence: CDR1 MGHRA, CDR2 YSYEKL. The CDR3 runs to 15 residues. The V gene end was trimmed by 4 bases and the J gene end by 3 bases; junction bases not matched to a gene: 8. The CDR3 DNA reads TGCGCCAGCAGCCCGGCACAGGGGGAAGGCTACGAGCAGTACTTC. Its protein is CASSPAQGEGYEQYF.

The V call is TRBV23-1, the J call TRBJ2-1; 12 bases map to TRBD2. TRBV23-1 is placed among ORFs of uncertain function. The CDR3 extends over 19 amino acids. Trimming removed 2 bases from V and 2 bases from J; junction bases left unmatched: 10. This chain's CDR3 is CASSQGAGLAGGPYNEQFF. The DNA of the CDR3 is TGCGCCAGCAGTCAAGGGGCTGGGCTAGCGGGAGGGCCCTACAATGAGCAGTTCTTC.

The chain couples TRBV27 to TRBJ2-1; 9 bases line up with TRBD1. V lost 7 bases, J lost 15 bases, and 16 bases stayed unmatched. Looked up from germline, CDR1 is MNHEY and CDR2 is SMNVEV (reference sequence). The CDR3 is 14 amino acids. The CDR3 reads CASTTSGQGRQWFF. CDR3 coding DNA: TGTGCCAGCACTACCTCGGGACAGGGTCGGCAGTGGTTCTTC.